The sequence of this TCR beta chain was determined in a study of T cells in Graves' hyperthyroidism and ophthalmopathy. When ophthalmopathy did not progress within 18 months, Graves' hyperthyroidism was considered stable. Each patient was aged 18 to 65 and had newly diagnosed hyperthyroidism of under 2 months' duration. RNA transcripts provided the source from which TCR beta CDR3 regions were amplified. TCR CDR3 regions were first amplified by RT-PCR with HTBI primers. TCRdb processed the multiplex PCR reads anew with MiXCR; each CDR3 protein has one entry. The repertoire holds about 420,000 distinct CDR3 sequences, with 15% to 17% as singletons. This clonotype was observed many times. Antigen specificity is unknown. This CDR3 comprises 15 residues. Germline CDR1 and CDR2: MRHNA and SNTAGT. V was pared by 3 bases and J by 4 bases, with 12 bases between. Study results and limitations: The authors' 13 V-J model separated ophthalmopathy from stable hyperthyroidism.

What was sequenced was blood. This receptor was identified in a woman aged 18-30 years with Graves' hyperthyroidism. The chain has TRBV6-4 and TRBJ2-2; possibly TRBD2 for D (7 bases). CDR3 protein: CASSEQGGSTGELFF. The CDR3 nucleotides read TGTGCCAGCAGTGAACAGGGAGGGTCCACCGGGGAGCTGTTTTTT.